This T cell receptor (beta chain) was retrieved from a study of blood T cell repertoires in COVID-19. At the level of the study: Spain, Italy and the United States supplied samples that represented acute and convalescent COVID-19.

Participant ages covered roughly 18 to 89 years across 25 or so US areas. Symptom resolution, clearance, or two negative PCRs marked the recovered donors of Cohort 3. This CDR3 spans 16 amino acids. The V end lost 0 bases, the J end lost 7 bases, and 13 bases lay between the germline ends. Germline values: CDR1 SGHAT, CDR2 FQNNGV. Original handling: Using reference gene primer amplification, nucleated cell counts were estimated. Clones were sequenced by immunoSEQ multiplex PCR, and TCRdb holds only the in-frame ones, with some missing. V and J calls and clone size are those listed in that table; D and trimming were worked out from the DNA. The sample lists some 390,000 clones, around nine tenths seen once, with about 1.8% in the top ten.

The material sequenced was PBMCs or T cells enriched from blood (not recorded which). This TCR was recovered from a woman aged 25 to 39 who had recovered from COVID-19. This chain connects TRBV11-2 to TRBJ1-6, with a tentative D call TRBD1 (6 bases). The DNA for the CDR3 is TGTGCCAGCAGCTTAGACTACAGGGCGGTGAATTCACCCCTCCACTTT. Residues: CASSLDYRAVNSPLHF. The full variable domain, completed using reference TRBV11-2 and TRBJ1-6, is EAGVAQSPRYKIIEKRQSVAFWCNPISGHATLYWYQQILGQGPKLLIQFQNNGVVDDSQLPKDRFSAERLKGVDSTLKIQPAKLEDSAVYLCASSLDYRAVNSPLHFGNGTRLTVT.